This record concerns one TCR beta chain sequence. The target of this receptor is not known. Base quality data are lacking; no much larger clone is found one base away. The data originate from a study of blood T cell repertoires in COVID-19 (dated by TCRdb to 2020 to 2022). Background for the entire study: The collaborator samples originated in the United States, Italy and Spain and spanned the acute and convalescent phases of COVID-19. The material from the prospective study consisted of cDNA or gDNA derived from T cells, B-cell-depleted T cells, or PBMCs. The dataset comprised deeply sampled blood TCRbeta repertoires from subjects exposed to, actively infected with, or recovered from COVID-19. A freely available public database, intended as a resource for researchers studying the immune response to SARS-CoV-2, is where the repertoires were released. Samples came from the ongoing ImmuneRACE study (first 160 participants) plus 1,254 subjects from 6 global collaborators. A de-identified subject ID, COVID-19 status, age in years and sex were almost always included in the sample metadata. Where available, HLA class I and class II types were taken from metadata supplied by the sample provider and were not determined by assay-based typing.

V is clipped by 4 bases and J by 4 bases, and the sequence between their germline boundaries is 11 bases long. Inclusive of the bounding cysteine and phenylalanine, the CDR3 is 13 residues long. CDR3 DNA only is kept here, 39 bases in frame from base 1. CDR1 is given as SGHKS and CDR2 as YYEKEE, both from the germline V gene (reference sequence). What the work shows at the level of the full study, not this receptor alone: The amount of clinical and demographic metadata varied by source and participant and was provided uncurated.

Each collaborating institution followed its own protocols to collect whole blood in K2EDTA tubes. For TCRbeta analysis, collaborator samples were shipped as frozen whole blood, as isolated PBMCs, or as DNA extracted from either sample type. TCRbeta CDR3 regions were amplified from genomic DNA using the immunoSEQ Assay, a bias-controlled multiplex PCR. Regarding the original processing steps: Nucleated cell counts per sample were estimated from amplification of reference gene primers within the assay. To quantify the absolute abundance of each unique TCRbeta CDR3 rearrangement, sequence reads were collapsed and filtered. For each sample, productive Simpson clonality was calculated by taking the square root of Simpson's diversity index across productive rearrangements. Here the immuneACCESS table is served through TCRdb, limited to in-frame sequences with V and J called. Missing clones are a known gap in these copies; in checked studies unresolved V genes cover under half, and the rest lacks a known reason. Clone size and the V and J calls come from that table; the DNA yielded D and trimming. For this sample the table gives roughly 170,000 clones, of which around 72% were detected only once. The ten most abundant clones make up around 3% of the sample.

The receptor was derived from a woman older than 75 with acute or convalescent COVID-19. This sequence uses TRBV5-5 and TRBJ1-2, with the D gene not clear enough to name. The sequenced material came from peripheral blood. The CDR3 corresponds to CASSREVGYGYTF. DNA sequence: TGTGCCAGCAGCCGGGAGGTAGGCTATGGCTACACCTTC.